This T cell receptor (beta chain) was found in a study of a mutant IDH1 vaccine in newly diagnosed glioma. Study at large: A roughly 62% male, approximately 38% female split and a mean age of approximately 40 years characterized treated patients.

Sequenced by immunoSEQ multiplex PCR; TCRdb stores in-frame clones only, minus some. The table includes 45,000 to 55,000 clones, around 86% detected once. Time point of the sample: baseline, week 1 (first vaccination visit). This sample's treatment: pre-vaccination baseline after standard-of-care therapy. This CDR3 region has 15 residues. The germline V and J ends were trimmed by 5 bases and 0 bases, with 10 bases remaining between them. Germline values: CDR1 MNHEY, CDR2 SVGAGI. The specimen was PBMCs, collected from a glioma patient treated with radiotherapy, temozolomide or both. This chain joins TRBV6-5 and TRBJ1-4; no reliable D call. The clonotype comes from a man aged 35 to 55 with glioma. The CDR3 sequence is CASSSLGATNEKLFF. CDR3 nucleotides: TGTGCCAGCAGTAGCTTGGGCGCAACTAATGAAAAACTGTTTTTT.